These 5 T cell receptor beta chains came from one sample sequenced in a study of blood T cell repertoires in COVID-19. Sequenced by immunoSEQ multiplex PCR; TCRdb stores in-frame clones only, minus some. The repertoire holds fewer than 200,000 clones, 81% seen once, with roughly 5% in the top ten. Source material: PBMCs or T cells enriched from blood (not recorded which). The receptors were sampled from a woman aged 40 to 50 with acute COVID-19.

The rearrangement uses TRBV15 and TRBJ1-5; no firm D call. CDR1 is LNHNV and CDR2 is YYDKDF in the germline V gene (reference sequence). This CDR3 comprises 13 residues. V was pared by 5 bases and J by 5 bases, with 10 bases between. The CDR3 loop is CATSWTGDQPQHF. The CDR3 bases are TGTGCCACCAGCTGGACTGGAGATCAGCCCCAGCATTTT.

The chain employs TRBV4-1 and TRBJ2-4; 13 bases are a match to TRBD2. V lost 2 bases to trimming and J lost 3 bases; unmatched junction nucleotides: 7. Germline CDR1 and CDR2: MGHRA and YSYEKL. The CDR3 contains 18 residues. This CDR3 is CASSQPWTSGSGKNIQYF. The CDR3, as DNA: TGCGCCAGCAGCCAACCTTGGACTAGCGGGAGTGGCAAAAACATTCAGTACTTC.

The chain has TRBV19 and TRBJ2-1; D not certain. The CDR3 runs to 14 residues. Trimming took 9 bases from V and 7 from J, leaving 19 bases between them. Germline CDR1 LNHDA, CDR2 SQIVND (reference sequence). CDR3 region: CASTFTSRGNEQFF. The CDR3 DNA is TGTGCCAGCACGTTTACGAGTAGAGGTAATGAGCAGTTCTTC.

This chain joins TRBV9 and TRBJ2-7; D is perhaps TRBD2 (5 bases). V lost 4 bases, J lost 2 bases, and 13 bases lay in between. Germline V gives CDR1 SGDLS, CDR2 YYNGEE. This CDR3 has 14 residues. The CDR3 protein is CASSPIPGTYEQYF. The DNA for the CDR3 is TGTGCCAGCAGCCCCATCCCCGGGACCTACGAGCAGTACTTC.

The V gene is TRBV29-1, the J gene TRBJ2-7, with 12 bases that match TRBD2. V lost 8 bases to trimming and J lost 4 bases; unmatched junction nucleotides: 9. This CDR3 region has 14 residues. Germline CDR1 is SQVTM and CDR2 is ANQGSEA. The CDR3 reads CSTRTSGAQYEQYF. DNA for the CDR3: TGCAGCACTAGGACTAGCGGGGCCCAATACGAGCAGTACTTC.